This TCR beta chain is from a study of regulatory T cells in long-lasting Graves disease. Construction of the TCR beta libraries employed iRepertoire HTBI primers in conjunction with Arm-PCR of CDR3 regions. One entry per CDR3 protein, called by TCRdb with MiXCR from the multiplex PCR reads. The repertoire has fewer than 550,000 distinct CDR3 sequences, 16% of them found once; the top ten carry around 23%. Described time point: newly diagnosed GD, antithyroid drugs for less than 3 months. PBMC RNA was the source of the TCR library. The CDR3 is 14 amino acids. Germline lookup yields CDR1 MNHEY and CDR2 SVGAGI. Trimming took off 2 bases at V and 6 bases at J, with 14 bases between the two ends. These data are also associated with another study on T cells in Graves' hyperthyroidism and ophthalmopathy. That work contributes: Among thyroid clonotypes expanded above 0.001, most also appeared in blood. By a 13 V-J model, ophthalmopathy was set apart from stable hyperthyroidism. Before onset, ophthalmopathy was predicted by the model a median roughly 6.4 months earlier.

The chain employs TRBV6-5 and TRBJ2-7; perhaps TRBD2 as D (6 bases). This TCR was recovered from a woman aged 18 to 35 with Graves disease. The sequencing here drew on peripheral blood mononuclear cells (PBMCs), taken at new diagnosis, from a patient treated with antithyroid drugs. CDR3 in DNA: TGTGCCAGCAGTTACGTCGGGGCGGGGAGCGAGCAGTACTTC. Translation gives CASSYVGAGSEQYF.